The 24 T cell receptor beta chains reported below all come from one sample, sequenced in a study of blood T cell repertoires in COVID-19. Method: immunoSEQ multiplex PCR; TCRdb's copy keeps in-frame clones and lacks some. This sample carries 300,000 to 350,000 clones, 87% of them seen once, and the ten largest clones take roughly 2.3%. Source material: peripheral blood. The source of these receptors is a man younger than 35 with active or convalescent COVID-19.

V usage is TRBV11-1 and J usage is TRBJ2-7; 11 positions agree with TRBD2. V trimming: 5 bases; J trimming: 4 bases; junction bases outside the gene matches: 7. The CDR3 has 15 residues. Germline assignment: CDR1 SGHAT and CDR2 FQDESV (reference sequence). The chain's CDR3 is CASSLQTSGIYEQYF. The CDR3 nucleotides are TGTGCCAGCAGCCTTCAGACTAGCGGGATTTACGAGCAGTACTTC. Full variable domain (missing parts from reference TRBV11-1 and TRBJ2-7): EAEVAQSPRYKITEKSQAVAFWCDPISGHATLYWYRQILGQGPELLVQFQDESVVDDSQLPKDRFSAERLKGVDSTLKIQPAELGDSAMYLCASSLQTSGIYEQYFGPGTRLTVT.

V and J are TRBV5-8 and TRBJ2-7, with a tentative D call TRBD1 (6 bases). Trimming removed 4 bases from V and 3 bases from J, with 17 bases in between. Germline CDR1 SGHTS, CDR2 YDEGEE. The CDR3 totals 15 residues. The CDR3 DNA is TGTGCCAGCAGCAAGAGGGGGTTCGGGATCTACGAGCAGTACTTC. The encoded protein is CASSKRGFGIYEQYF.

The chain couples TRBV23-1 to TRBJ2-1; unclear D gene. TRBV23-1 is recorded as an ORF, its role being uncertain. V lost 0 bases to trimming and J lost 0 bases, with 15 bases between them. This CDR3 contains 18 residues. The CDR3 sequence: CASSQSRRPRSSYNEQFF. In nucleotides, the CDR3 is TGCGCCAGCAGTCAATCGCGGCGACCCCGAAGCTCCTACAATGAGCAGTTCTTC.

The CDR3 DNA follows: TGTGCCAGCTCACCACAGGCAGGGGGGACTGAAGCTTTCTTT. Encoded protein: CASSPQAGGTEAFF. V gene TRBV18 combines with J gene TRBJ1-1; 7 bases align to TRBD1. The V and J ends lost 1 base and 5 bases, in that order; junction bases with no gene match: 4. The CDR3 spans 14 residues. CDR1 is KGHSH and CDR2 is LQKENI in the germline V gene.

The chain carries TRBV7-9 and TRBJ1-3; D is perhaps TRBD1 (5 bases). Germline V gene data show CDR1 as SEHNR and CDR2 as FQNEAQ (reference sequence). Between the trimmed V and J ends, which lost 1 base and 3 bases, there was a span of 10 bases. This CDR3 region has 15 residues. The CDR3 loop reads CASSLDGGFGNTIYF. The CDR3 DNA reads TGTGCCAGCAGCTTAGACGGGGGATTTGGAAACACCATATATTTT.

This chain connects TRBV4-1 to TRBJ2-7; 10 nucleotides line up with TRBD2. Germline-derived CDR1 and CDR2 are MGHRA and YSYEKL. With V trimmed by 2 bases and J by 4 bases, 14 bases remained unmatched. The CDR3 runs to 18 residues. CDR3 nucleotide sequence: TGCGCCAGCAGCCAATATCTAGCGGGGGCACAAACAAAATACGAGCAGTACTTC. As protein: CASSQYLAGAQTKYEQYF.

For the CDR3, the DNA is TGTGCCAGCAGCGTAAATATGCGCAGGGTGGCAGATACGCAGTATTTT. Amino acids: CASSVNMRRVADTQYF. The genes are TRBV9 and TRBJ2-3, with a tentative D call TRBD1 (5 bases). With 1 base removed from V and 4 bases from J, the gap between germline ends came to 16 bases. CDR1 is SGDLS, CDR2 YYNGEE, per germline. The CDR3 runs to 16 residues.

The rearrangement uses TRBV19 and TRBJ2-7; D unresolved. CDR1 is LNHDA, CDR2 SQIVND, per germline (reference sequence). There are 15 residues in the CDR3. V was clipped by 1 base and J by 1 base, with 11 bases between them. The CDR3 sequence is CASSIGPGQSYEQYF. As DNA, the CDR3 is TGTGCCAGTAGTATAGGACCGGGTCAGTCCTACGAGCAGTACTTC.

The genes are TRBV7-9 and TRBJ1-6, with D possibly TRBD1 on 6 matching bases. This CDR3 spans 15 amino acids. The germline V and J ends were trimmed by 0 bases and 6 bases, with 9 bases remaining between them. Germline assignment: CDR1 SEHNR and CDR2 FQNEAQ (reference sequence). Here the CDR3 DNA reads TGTGCCAGCAGCTTAGCGGGGGGGCCTAATTCACCCCTCCACTTT. Protein sequence: CASSLAGGPNSPLHF.

The rearrangement joins TRBV5-1 to TRBJ2-7; maybe TRBD2 (7 bases). The germline V gene has CDR1 SGHRS and CDR2 YFSETQ. V dropped 7 bases and J dropped 6 bases, with 23 bases sitting between them. This CDR3 is built from 15 residues. The CDR3 nucleotides are TGCGCCAGCTGTCCCGGAGTGGGGGGGCTGGGCGAGCAGTACTTC. Translating gives CASCPGVGGLGEQYF.

V gene TRBV6-6 combines with J gene TRBJ2-6; D possibly corresponds to TRBD2 (6 bases). CDR3 length: 16 amino acids. CDR1 MNHNY and CDR2 SVGAGI come from the germline V gene (reference sequence). Trimming cost V 0 bases and J 2 bases, with 8 bases left between them. The CDR3 sequence is CASSYSWGAGANVLTF. CDR3 nucleotide sequence: TGTGCCAGCAGTTACTCCTGGGGGGCTGGGGCCAACGTCCTGACTTTC.

The rearrangement joins TRBV6-1 to TRBJ1-4; a weak D match, TRBD1 (6 bases). The CDR3 is made up of 16 amino acids. Trimming pared 2 bases from V and 0 bases from J, leaving 10 bases between. Per the germline V gene, CDR1 is MNHNS and CDR2 is SASEGT. In nucleotides, the CDR3 is TGTGCCAGCAGTGAAAGTTGGGACACAACTAATGAAAAACTGTTTTTT. Protein sequence: CASSESWDTTNEKLFF.

The chain combines TRBV25-1 with TRBJ1-4, with D tentatively TRBD1 (6 bases). Germline CDR1 MGHDK, CDR2 SYGVNS. V lost 3 bases and J lost 8, with 16 bases in between. This CDR3 contains 15 residues. CDR3 sequence (DNA): TGTGCCAGCAGTGATCCCAGACAGGCCCAAGAAAAACTGTTTTTT. Amino acids: CASSDPRQAQEKLFF.

The chain has TRBV6-1 and TRBJ2-3; 9 positions agree with TRBD2. Germline V lookup: CDR1 MNHNS, CDR2 SASEGT. CDR3 size: 16 residues. V shed 4 bases and J 0 bases; nucleotides not matched to a gene: 5. Written as DNA, the CDR3 is TGTGCCAGCAGTGGCCTAGCGGGGTCTAGCACAGATACGCAGTATTTT. Residues: CASSGLAGSSTDTQYF.

V is TRBV18 and J is TRBJ2-7; unclear D gene. The V gene lost 3 bases and the J gene lost 4 bases, with 7 bases spanning the gap. The CDR3 has 12 residues. The germline V gene has CDR1 KGHSH and CDR2 LQKENI. The CDR3 loop is CASSPTEYEQYF. The CDR3 DNA reads TGTGCCAGCTCACCTACAGAGTACGAGCAGTACTTC.

The chain combines TRBV11-3 with TRBJ2-1; 11 positions agree with TRBD2. Germline V gene data show CDR1 as SGHNT and CDR2 as YENEEA. The CDR3 covers 15 residues. J gave up 4 bases and V 4 bases, and 3 bases lay outside the gene matches. The CDR3 DNA sequence: TGTGCCAGCAGCTCCGGGACTAGCGGATACAATGAGCAGTTCTTC. This translates into CASSSGTSGYNEQFF.

The chain carries TRBV11-2 and TRBJ2-3, with TRBD2 matching over 12 bases. V trimming: 5 bases; J trimming: 4 bases; junction bases outside the gene matches: 13. Germline CDR1 is SGHAT and CDR2 is FQNNGV. CDR3 size: 18 residues. CDR3: CASSPSSGRAWKADTQYF. The DNA of the CDR3 is TGTGCCAGCAGCCCCTCTAGCGGGAGGGCCTGGAAGGCAGATACGCAGTATTTT. The whole variable domain, remainder taken from reference TRBV11-2 and TRBJ2-3, is EAGVAQSPRYKIIEKRQSVAFWCNPISGHATLYWYQQILGQGPKLLIQFQNNGVVDDSQLPKDRFSAERLKGVDSTLKIQPAKLEDSAVYLCASSPSSGRAWKADTQYFGPGTRLTVL.

V gene TRBV7-8 combines with J gene TRBJ1-1, with D maybe TRBD1 (5 bases). The CDR3 runs 16 residues. V gave up 1 base and J gave up 0 bases, with 12 bases separating them. Per the germline V gene, CDR1 is SGHVS and CDR2 is FQNEAQ. The CDR3, as DNA: TGTGCCAGCAGCTTAGTTGGGGGGAGGATGAACACTGAAGCTTTCTTT. This sequence encodes CASSLVGGRMNTEAFF.

In nucleotides, the CDR3 is TGTGCCAGCAGCTTGGCCGGGACAGGGGACACAGATACGCAGTATTTT. Translated: CASSLAGTGDTDTQYF. This chain connects TRBV5-5 to TRBJ2-3; 10 nucleotides agree with TRBD1. V dropped 0 bases and J dropped 2; count of bases not matched to a gene: 3. Germline V gene sequence: CDR1 SGHKS, CDR2 YYEKEE (reference sequence). The CDR3 has 16 amino acids.

V gene TRBV27 combines with J gene TRBJ1-2; TRBD1 is a possible D gene (6 bases). V gave up 5 bases and J gave up 0 bases, with 19 bases separating them. CDR3 size: 17 residues. CDR1 is MNHEY, CDR2 SMNVEV, per germline (reference sequence). CDR3 coding DNA: TGTGCCAGCAGTACAACGACCCAGGGGTTAGCTAACTATGGCTACACCTTC. Amino acids: CASSTTTQGLANYGYTF.

This chain joins TRBV7-2 and TRBJ1-4; D may be TRBD1 (5 bases). The CDR3 covers 14 residues. CDR1 and CDR2 from the germline V gene are SGHTA and FQGNSA. V lost 1 base to trimming and J lost 7 bases, with 10 bases between them. This chain's CDR3 is CASSLDGQGEKLFF. CDR3 nucleotides: TGTGCCAGCAGCTTAGACGGGCAGGGTGAAAAACTGTTTTTT.

The chain has TRBV6-5 and TRBJ1-5; TRBD1 might be the D (6 bases). Germline V gene data show CDR1 as MNHEY and CDR2 as SVGAGI. The CDR3 consists of 15 residues. Trimming took 6 bases from V and 4 from J, leaving 16 bases between them. The CDR3 loop reads CASRRNRAKNQPQHF. DNA for the CDR3: TGTGCCAGCAGGCGGAACAGGGCTAAGAATCAGCCCCAGCATTTT.

The genes are TRBV27 and TRBJ1-1; D gene unclear. CDR3 length equals 14 residues. V lost 0 bases and J lost 0, with 5 bases in between. The germline V gene encodes CDR1 MNHEY and CDR2 SMNVEV (reference sequence). The CDR3 loop reads CASSLSRLNTEAFF. CDR3 coding DNA: TGTGCCAGCAGTTTATCCAGGTTGAACACTGAAGCTTTCTTT.

The chain employs TRBV4-1 and TRBJ1-1, with 8 bases matching TRBD1. This CDR3 has 16 amino acids. CDR1 MGHRA and CDR2 YSYEKL come from the germline V gene. V was pared by 0 bases and J by 5 bases, with 8 bases of the junction left unmatched. The CDR3 reads CASSQDETGESTEAFF. The CDR3 DNA reads as TGCGCCAGCAGCCAAGATGAGACAGGGGAGTCTACTGAAGCTTTCTTT.